Below, 21 T cell receptor beta chains from the same sample are listed, as sequenced in a study of human T cells and chemical hapten exposure. TCRdb recomputed calls from the RACE reads with MiXCR, one row per CDR3 protein. The table records more than 250,000 distinct CDR3 sequences, around 7.7% of them present only once. Sample time point: pre-sensitization, week 0. Treatment denoted: therapeutic diphenylcyclopropenone sensitization with weekly scalp DPC. This material consisted of whole blood, taken in connection with sensitization to the hapten diphenylcyclopropenone (DPC). These receptors were obtained from a young man with alopecia areata. Some clones in this sample may be carry-over from other donors' samples.

V is TRBV18 and J is TRBJ2-7; TRBD2 might be the D (5 bases). Looked up from germline, CDR1 is KGHSH and CDR2 is LQKENI. With 6 bases removed from V and 9 bases from J, the gap between germline ends came to 24 bases. The CDR3 covers 15 residues. The CDR3 sequence is CASSGSVYQDFGQYF. As DNA, the CDR3 is TGTGCCAGCTCGGGGAGCGTCTATCAAGATTTCGGGCAGTACTTC.

This clonotype showed up many times. V usage is TRBV6-5 and J usage is TRBJ2-3; TRBD2 is a possible D gene (7 bases). Per germline, CDR1 MNHEY and CDR2 SVGAGI. Trimming left V 4 bases short and J 3 bases short, with 11 bases between. This CDR3 is 14 amino acids long. CDR3 region: CASSLGGPTDTQYF. CDR3 DNA: TGTGCCAGCAGTTTGGGGGGGCCAACAGATACGCAGTATTTT.

Many counts were recorded for this clonotype. The chain uses TRBV14 and TRBJ2-2; D not resolved. CDR1 and CDR2 from the germline V gene are SGHDN and FVKESK. V gave up 3 bases and J gave up 6 bases, with 5 bases separating them. The CDR3 is made up of 12 amino acids. Written as DNA, the CDR3 is TGTGCCAGCAGCCACTTTGCCGGGGAGCTGTTTTTT. As protein: CASSHFAGELFF.

This clonotype was seen ten or more times. The chain has TRBV3-1 and TRBJ2-3; 7 nucleotides match TRBD1. The V gene's germline CDR1 is LGHDT and CDR2 YNNKEL (reference sequence). The CDR3 extends over 14 amino acids. V shed 0 bases, J shed 3 bases, and the junction held 0 bases outside the gene matches. The CDR3 bases are TGTGCCAGCAGCCAAGACAGGGGGACAGATACGCAGTATTTT. Its protein product is CASSQDRGTDTQYF.

This clonotype was observed many times. The rearrangement uses TRBV7-2 and TRBJ1-1; D might be TRBD1 (6 bases). The CDR3 loop spans 13 amino acids. Trimming pared 5 bases from V and 1 base from J, leaving 8 bases between. The germline gives CDR1 SGHTA, CDR2 FQGNSA. The CDR3 DNA reads as TGTGCCAGCAGCATACAGGGGAACACTGAAGCTTTCTTT. Its translation: CASSIQGNTEAFF.

The CDR3 nucleotides are TGCAGCGTTGTTAAGGGCCGGGGCGAGCAGTACTTC. This sequence encodes CSVVKGRGEQYF. The chain uses TRBV29-1 and TRBJ2-7; perhaps TRBD2 as D (5 bases). CDR1 and CDR2 (germline): SQVTM, ANQGSEA. V was shortened by 4 bases and J by 6 bases, with 13 bases between the two germline ends. The CDR3 is made up of 12 amino acids.

The chain has TRBV11-1 and TRBJ2-7; D not certain. The CDR3 has 11 amino acids. From germline, CDR1 is SGHAT and CDR2 FQDESV (reference sequence). The V gene lost 5 bases and the J gene lost 6 bases, with 8 bases spanning the gap. In nucleotides, the CDR3 is TGTGCCAGCAGCCAAGCCTCCGAGCAGTACTTC. This sequence encodes CASSQASEQYF.

The sample holds a few counts of this clonotype. The CDR3 DNA reads as TGTGCCAGCAGCTTAACCGACAGGGTAAAACTGTTTTTT. This translates into CASSLTDRVKLFF. This rearrangement joins TRBV7-2 to TRBJ1-4, with 7 nucleotides matching TRBD1. The germline gives CDR1 SGHTA, CDR2 FQGNSA. Trimming took 2 bases from V and 10 from J; bases not matched to a gene: 4. CDR3 length: 13 amino acids.

This clonotype has a count of ten or more. The genes are TRBV7-2 and TRBJ1-1, with TRBD1 identical over 9 bases. The J segment lost 3 bases and the V segment lost 5 bases, leaving 1 base of the junction unmatched. CDR3 size: 13 residues. The germline CDR1 and CDR2 sequences are SGHTA and FQGNSA. This CDR3 is CASSRDRDTEAFF. CDR3 DNA sequence: TGTGCCAGCAGCCGGGACAGGGACACTGAAGCTTTCTTT.

In this sample, this clonotype turned up many times. This chain joins TRBV4-1 and TRBJ1-6, with D unclear. Germline V gene lookup returns CDR1 MGHRA and CDR2 YSYEKL. The V gene lost 0 bases and the J gene lost 0 bases, with 15 bases spanning the gap. The CDR3 contains 19 residues. The CDR3 region has the DNA TGCGCCAGCAGCCAAGATTTGTTCGGACTTAGCTCCTATAATTCACCCCTCCACTTT. This sequence encodes CASSQDLFGLSSYNSPLHF.

There are many counts of this clonotype. The chain carries TRBV5-1 and TRBJ1-1; 9 bases are shared with TRBD1. The germline V gene encodes CDR1 SGHRS and CDR2 YFSETQ. This CDR3 is 16 amino acids long. The V segment lost 0 bases and the J segment 1 base; nucleotides outside the gene matches: 4. Written as DNA, the CDR3 is TGCGCCAGCAGCTTGGTCGGACAGGGGAAGAACACTGAAGCTTTCTTT. Translating it yields CASSLVGQGKNTEAFF.

The sample holds many counts of this clonotype. The germline gene is not matched at one end of the junction; a read error may be the cause. This chain links TRBV7-9 with TRBJ1-5; D possibly corresponds to TRBD1 (5 bases). Germline CDR1 is SEHNR and CDR2 is FQNEAQ (reference sequence). This CDR3 is built from 12 residues. This chain's CDR3 is CASSLGVQPQHF. As DNA, the CDR3 is TGTGCCAGCAGTTTAGGGGTTCAGCCCCAGCATTTT.

This clonotype came up a few times. The chain has TRBV15 and TRBJ1-5, with unresolved D. The V gene lost 0 bases and the J gene lost 3 bases, with 9 bases spanning the gap. The length of the CDR3 is 15 residues. Germline values: CDR1 LNHNV, CDR2 YYDKDF (reference sequence). Here the CDR3 reads CATSRDRHPNQPQHF. Written as DNA, the CDR3 is TGTGCCACCAGCAGAGATCGCCACCCCAATCAGCCCCAGCATTTT.

In this sample, this clonotype turned up many times. The rearrangement uses TRBV7-2 and TRBJ1-2, with 10 bases that match TRBD1. CDR1 and CDR2 (germline): SGHTA, FQGNSA. There are 16 residues in the CDR3. V dropped 6 bases and J dropped 2; count of bases not matched to a gene: 9. CDR3 residues: CASSHQGQGMNYGYTF. DNA for the CDR3: TGTGCCAGCAGTCACCAGGGACAGGGGATGAACTATGGCTACACCTTC. The full variable domain, rest sourced from reference TRBV7-2 and TRBJ1-2, is GAGVSQSPSNKVTEKGKDVELRCDPISGHTALYWYRQSLGQGLEFLIYFQGNSAPDKSGLPSDRFSAERTGGSVSTLTIQRTQQEDSAVYLCASSHQGQGMNYGYTFGSGTRLTVV.

This clonotype has a handful of counts. V gene TRBV4-3 combines with J gene TRBJ2-3, with D possibly being TRBD2 (6 bases). The CDR3 has 15 amino acids. CDR1 LGHNA and CDR2 YSLEER come from the germline V gene. The V end was cut by 0 bases, the J end by 2 bases, with 9 bases between. This CDR3 reads CASSQEAGSTDTQYF. CDR3 sequence (DNA): TGCGCCAGCAGCCAAGAGGCGGGATCCACAGATACGCAGTATTTT.

This clonotype has a handful of counts. The gene calls are TRBV5-1 and TRBJ2-5; perhaps TRBD2 as D (6 bases). Germline V gives CDR1 SGHRS, CDR2 YFSETQ. Trimming shortened V by 6 bases and J by 1 base, and 16 bases separated the two germline ends. The CDR3 contains 15 residues. The CDR3 protein is CASTALEGIQETQYF. The DNA of the CDR3 is TGCGCCAGCACCGCTTTGGAGGGTATCCAAGAGACCCAGTACTTC.

This clonotype came up a few times. The chain combines TRBV20-1 with TRBJ1-6; 7 bases line up with TRBD1. This CDR3 has 17 amino acids. The V gene's germline CDR1 is DFQATT and CDR2 SNEGSKA (reference sequence). V lost 0 bases to trimming and J lost 3 bases; unmatched junction nucleotides: 8. The CDR3 bases are TGCAGTGCTAGAGATCTGGGACAGAGATACTATAATTCACCCCTCCACTTT. Its protein is CSARDLGQRYYNSPLHF.

The sample holds a few counts of this clonotype. The CDR3, as DNA: TGCGCCGAGGGCTCCTGCTCTGGGGCCAACGTCCTGACTTTC. Its translation is CAEGSCSGANVLTF. V and J are TRBV10-1 and TRBJ2-6; D may be TRBD2 (5 bases). V lost 11 bases to trimming and J lost 0 bases, with 11 bases between them. Germline V CDR1 and CDR2: WNHNN, SYGVQD (reference sequence). The CDR3 is made up of 14 amino acids.

J is TRBJ1-1 and V is TRBV18, with TRBD1 matching 7 bases. The CDR3 sequence is 15 residues long. Losses at the gene ends were 5 bases for V and 0 bases for J; bases not matched to a gene: 6. The V gene's germline CDR1 is KGHSH and CDR2 LQKENI. The CDR3 DNA reads as TGTGCCAGCTCAATAGAAACAGGGGTGAACACTGAAGCTTTCTTT. Protein: CASSIETGVNTEAFF.

This clonotype was recorded many times. The J gene is TRBJ2-5, the V gene TRBV7-8; D gene ambiguous. Germline lookup yields CDR1 SGHVS and CDR2 FQNEAQ. The CDR3 is made up of 14 amino acids. V dropped 1 base and J dropped 0 bases, with 6 bases sitting between them. The chain's CDR3 is CASSLGWHQETQYF. The CDR3 DNA reads TGTGCCAGCAGCTTAGGGTGGCACCAAGAGACCCAGTACTTC.

The sample holds a few counts of this clonotype. CDR3 DNA sequence: TGTGCCACCAGTGGAGGGGGCCCCTATGGCTACACCTTC. It yields the protein CATSGGGPYGYTF. The V call is TRBV24-1, the J call TRBJ1-2, with 7 bases fitting TRBD1. From germline, CDR1 is KGHDR and CDR2 SFDVKD. With 5 bases clipped from V and 4 bases from J, the junction kept 3 bases outside the gene matches. The CDR3 totals 13 residues.